Presented here are 25 T cell receptor beta chains from one specimen sequenced in a study of T cells expressing NK-cell markers. TCRdb reworked the 5' RACE reads into one entry per CDR3 protein, no DNA. Here the sample table reports 440,000 or so distinct CDR3 sequences. Source material: blood T cells: a sorted CD56 or NKG2C T cell subset, CD4+ or CD8+ T cells, or bulk PBMC T cells (not recorded which). These receptors were taken from a woman aged 18 to 75 in good health.

The chain employs TRBV12-3 or TRBV12-4 and TRBJ1-1; the D gene TCRdb calls, TRBD1, cannot be checked with no DNA. The length of the CDR3 is 13 residues. The CDR3 spells CASSRTGDTEAFF.

The chain has TRBV3-1 and TRBJ2-2; the TRBD1 assignment by TCRdb is unverifiable without DNA. The CDR3 length is 14 residues. The V gene's germline CDR1 is LGHDT and CDR2 YNNKEL (reference sequence). CDR3 region: CASTKTGWTGELFF.

The CDR3 here is CSAELRGETQYF. This chain joins TRBV20-1 and TRBJ2-5; as DNA is missing, the TRBD1 call by TCRdb cannot be tested. The CDR3 is 12 amino acids. Germline V gene data show CDR1 as DFQATT and CDR2 as SNEGSKA (reference sequence).

The chain couples TRBV6-2 or TRBV6-3 to TRBJ2-2; TCRdb designates TRBD1, a call that cannot be tested without DNA. The CDR3 has 14 residues. Germline CDR1 reads MNHEY; CDR2 reads SVGEGT. CDR3 sequence: CASRQRQGLGELFF.

The gene calls are TRBV5-4 and TRBJ1-3; the D call of TRBD1 rests on TCRdb alone, since no DNA is present to check it. From germline, CDR1 is SGHNT and CDR2 YYREEE (reference sequence). The CDR3 length is 13 residues. CDR3 amino acids: CASSLTGGNTIYF.

The rearrangement joins TRBV5-4 to TRBJ2-1. Germline loops: CDR1 SGHNT, CDR2 YYREEE (reference sequence). The CDR3 consists of 14 residues. The CDR3: CASMADDLYNEQFF.

The chain is built from TRBV20-1 and TRBJ2-4. Germline CDR1 DFQATT, CDR2 SNEGSKA (reference sequence). The CDR3 totals 13 residues. The CDR3 region is CSVKRLAKNIQYF.

The chain employs TRBV7-2 and TRBJ1-1. CDR1 and CDR2 from the germline V gene are SGHTA and FQGNSA. The CDR3 runs to 13 residues. CDR3 region: CASSFKVNTEAFF.

The chain combines TRBV5-1 with TRBJ2-5; TCRdb indicates TRBD2, and absent DNA this call remains unverified. CDR3 size: 16 residues. Per the germline V gene, CDR1 is SGHRS and CDR2 is YFSETQ. The CDR3 loop is CASSLLAGTQEETQYF.

The chain carries TRBV5-6 and TRBJ2-2. CDR1 is SGHDT and CDR2 is YYEEEE in the germline V gene. The CDR3 loop spans 14 amino acids. The chain's CDR3 is CASSLVFNTGELFF.

V is TRBV7-2 and J is TRBJ1-3. The CDR3 has 17 amino acids. Germline CDR1 reads SGHTA; CDR2 reads FQGNSA. This CDR3 is CASSLGGAQVTGNTIYF.

V usage is TRBV18 and J usage is TRBJ2-1; the TCRdb D gene call, TRBD2, has no DNA to confirm it. Germline V gives CDR1 KGHSH, CDR2 LQKENI. This CDR3 contains 15 residues. CDR3 protein: CASSPSPSVLDEQFF.

The chain combines TRBV5-1 with TRBJ2-5; TCRdb's D call of TRBD1 is untestable without DNA. The CDR3 extends over 14 amino acids. The V gene's germline CDR1 is SGHRS and CDR2 YFSETQ. CDR3: CASTGDRGRETQYF.

V is TRBV7-2 and J is TRBJ1-5; TCRdb reports TRBD1, a call that lacks DNA to check it against. CDR1 is SGHTA, CDR2 FQGNSA, per germline. This CDR3 region has 15 residues. This CDR3 is CASSKGTVFNQPQHF.

V and J are TRBV5-1 and TRBJ2-4; TCRdb returns TRBD1, unconfirmable since there is no DNA. Germline V gene sequence: CDR1 SGHRS, CDR2 YFSETQ. The CDR3 loop spans 16 amino acids. CDR3 in amino acids: CASSLEGTRWGDIQYF.

The J gene is TRBJ1-5, the V gene TRBV5-6. The CDR3 totals 14 residues. Germline V gene data show CDR1 as SGHDT and CDR2 as YYEEEE. CDR3 residues: CASSWAGMDQPQHF.

V and J are TRBV10-3 and TRBJ2-1; TCRdb returns TRBD1, unconfirmable since there is no DNA. Germline CDR1 and CDR2: ENHRY and SYGVKD. The CDR3 is 19 amino acids. The chain's CDR3 is CAINLGPGGGLASYNEQFF.

The chain recombines TRBV7-6 with TRBJ2-7; as DNA is missing, the TRBD1 call by TCRdb cannot be tested. Germline values: CDR1 SGHVS, CDR2 FNYEAQ. There are 16 residues in the CDR3. The CDR3 loop is CASSTQGVVRFDEQYF.

The chain combines TRBV5-1 with TRBJ1-6; as DNA is missing, the TRBD1 call by TCRdb cannot be tested. The CDR3 is 14 residues long. Germline CDR1 and CDR2: SGHRS and YFSETQ. CDR3 sequence reads: CASSLALPDSPLHF.

The CDR3 protein is CASSSAGRDTLGGANVLTF. The chain recombines TRBV12-3 or TRBV12-4 with TRBJ2-6; TCRdb indicates TRBD1, and absent DNA this call remains unverified. The length of the CDR3 is 19 residues.

The chain uses TRBV6-5 and TRBJ2-1; without DNA, the TCRdb call of TRBD2 cannot be checked. The CDR3 runs 16 residues. Per germline, CDR1 MNHEY and CDR2 SVGAGI. CDR3 region: CASSYSRGGGYNEQYF.

The chain couples TRBV7-9 to TRBJ2-5. CDR1 and CDR2 from the germline V gene are SEHNR and FQNEAQ (reference sequence). The CDR3 is 14 residues long. CDR3 sequence reads: CASSLPYSQETQYF.

This CDR3 is CASSYSAGGNYGYTF. The chain couples TRBV6-5 to TRBJ1-2; TCRdb picks TRBD1, but there is no DNA to check that call. Germline lookup yields CDR1 MNHEY and CDR2 SVGAGI. There are 15 residues in the CDR3.

The chain combines TRBV7-3 with TRBJ2-5; TCRdb picks TRBD2, but there is no DNA to check that call. The CDR3 totals 14 residues. The V gene's germline CDR1 is SGHTA and CDR2 FQGTGA. The CDR3: CASSLRAGQETQYF.

The chain is built from TRBV29-1 and TRBJ2-3; checking the TCRdb D call of TRBD2 is not possible without DNA. The CDR3 has 15 residues. The V gene's germline CDR1 is SQVTM and CDR2 ANQGSEA. CDR3 region: CSAPPTSGGPDTQYF.